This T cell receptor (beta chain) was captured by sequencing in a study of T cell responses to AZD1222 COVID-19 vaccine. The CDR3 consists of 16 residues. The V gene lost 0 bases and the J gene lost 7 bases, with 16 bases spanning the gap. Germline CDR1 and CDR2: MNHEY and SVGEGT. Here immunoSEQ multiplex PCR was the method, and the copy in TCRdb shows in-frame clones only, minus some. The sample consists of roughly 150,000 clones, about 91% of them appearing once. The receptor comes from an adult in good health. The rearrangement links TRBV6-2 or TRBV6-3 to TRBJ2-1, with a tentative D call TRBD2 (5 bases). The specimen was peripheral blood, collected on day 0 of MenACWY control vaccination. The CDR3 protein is CASSYSRGSASNEQFF. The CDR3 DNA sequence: TGTGCCAGCAGTTACTCGCGAGGGAGCGCCTCAAATGAGCAGTTCTTC.